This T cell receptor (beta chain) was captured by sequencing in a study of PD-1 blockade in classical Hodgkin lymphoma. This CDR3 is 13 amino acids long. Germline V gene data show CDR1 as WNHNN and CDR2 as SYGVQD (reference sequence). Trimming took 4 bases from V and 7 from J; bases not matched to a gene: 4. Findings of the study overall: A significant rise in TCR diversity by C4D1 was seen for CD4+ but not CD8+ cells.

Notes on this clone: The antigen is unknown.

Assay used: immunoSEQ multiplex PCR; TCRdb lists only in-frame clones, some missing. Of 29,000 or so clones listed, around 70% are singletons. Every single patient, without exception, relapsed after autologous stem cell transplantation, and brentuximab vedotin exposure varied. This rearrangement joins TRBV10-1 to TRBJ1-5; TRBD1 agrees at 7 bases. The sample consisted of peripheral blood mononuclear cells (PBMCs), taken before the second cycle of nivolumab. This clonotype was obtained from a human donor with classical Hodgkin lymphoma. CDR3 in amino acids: CASSAAGGQPQHF. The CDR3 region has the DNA TGCGCCAGCAGTGCGGCAGGGGGACAGCCCCAGCATTTT.